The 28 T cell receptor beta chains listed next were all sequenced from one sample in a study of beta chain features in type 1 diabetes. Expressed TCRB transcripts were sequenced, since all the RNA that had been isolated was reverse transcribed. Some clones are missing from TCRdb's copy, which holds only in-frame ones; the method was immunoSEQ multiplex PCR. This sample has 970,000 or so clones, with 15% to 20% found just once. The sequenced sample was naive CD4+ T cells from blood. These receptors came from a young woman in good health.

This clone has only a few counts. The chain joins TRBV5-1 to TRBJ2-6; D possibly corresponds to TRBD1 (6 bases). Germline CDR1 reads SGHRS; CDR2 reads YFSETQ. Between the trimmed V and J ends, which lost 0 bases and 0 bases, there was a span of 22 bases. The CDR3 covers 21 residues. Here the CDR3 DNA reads TGCGCCAGCAGCTTGGCCCAGTTGGGTCAAGGGGGTTACTCTGGGGCCAACGTCCTGACTTTC. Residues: CASSLAQLGQGGYSGANVLTF.

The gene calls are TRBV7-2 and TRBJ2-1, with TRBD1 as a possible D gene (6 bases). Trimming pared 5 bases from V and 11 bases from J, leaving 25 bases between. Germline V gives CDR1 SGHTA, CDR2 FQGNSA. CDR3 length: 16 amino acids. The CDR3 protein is CASSDEGQVFRTKQFF. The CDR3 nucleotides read TGTGCCAGCAGCGACGAGGGACAAGTTTTCAGAACTAAGCAGTTCTTC. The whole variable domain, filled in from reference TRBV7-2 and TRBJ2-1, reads GAGVSQSPSNKVTEKGKDVELRCDPISGHTALYWYRQSLGQGLEFLIYFQGNSAPDKSGLPSDRFSAERTGGSVSTLTIQRTQQEDSAVYLCASSDEGQVFRTKQFFGPGTRLTVL.

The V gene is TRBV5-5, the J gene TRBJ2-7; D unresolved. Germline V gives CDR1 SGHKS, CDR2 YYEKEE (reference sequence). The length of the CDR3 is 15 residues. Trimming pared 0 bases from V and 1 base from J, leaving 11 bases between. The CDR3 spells CASSLAVGISYEQYF. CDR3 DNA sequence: TGTGCCAGCAGCTTGGCAGTCGGCATATCCTACGAGCAGTACTTC.

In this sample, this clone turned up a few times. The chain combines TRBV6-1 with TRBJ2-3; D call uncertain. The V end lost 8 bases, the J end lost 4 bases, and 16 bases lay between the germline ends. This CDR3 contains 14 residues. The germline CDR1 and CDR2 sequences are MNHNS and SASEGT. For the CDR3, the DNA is TGTGCCAGCGTTGGATTCTCTGTCCCAGATACGCAGTATTTT. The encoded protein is CASVGFSVPDTQYF.

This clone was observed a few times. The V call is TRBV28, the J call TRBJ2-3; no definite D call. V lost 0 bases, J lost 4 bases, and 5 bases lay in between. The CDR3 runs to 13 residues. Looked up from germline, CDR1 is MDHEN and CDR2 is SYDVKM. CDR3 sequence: CASSLWGADTQYF. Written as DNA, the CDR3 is TGTGCCAGCAGTTTATGGGGCGCAGATACGCAGTATTTT.

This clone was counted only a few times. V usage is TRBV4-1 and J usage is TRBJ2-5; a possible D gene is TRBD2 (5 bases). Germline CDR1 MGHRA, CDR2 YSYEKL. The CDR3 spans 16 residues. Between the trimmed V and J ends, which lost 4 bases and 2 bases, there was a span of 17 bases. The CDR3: CASSPNTLGMQETQYF. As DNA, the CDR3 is TGCGCCAGCAGCCCGAACACCCTCGGGATGCAAGAGACCCAGTACTTC.

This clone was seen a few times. The CDR3 bases are TGCAGCGCCAGGCAGGGGGAAGCCTACGAGCAGTACTTC. It is translated as CSARQGEAYEQYF. This chain links TRBV29-1 with TRBJ2-5; 7 bases are shared with TRBD1. The J call may be mistaken, given a closer DNA end match to TRBJ2-7. CDR1 SQVTM and CDR2 ANQGSEA come from the germline V gene. The CDR3 has 13 amino acids.

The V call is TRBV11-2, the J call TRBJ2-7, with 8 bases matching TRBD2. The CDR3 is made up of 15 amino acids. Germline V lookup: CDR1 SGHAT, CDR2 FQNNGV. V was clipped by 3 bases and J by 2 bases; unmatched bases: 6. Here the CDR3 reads CASSLVGLGAYEQYF. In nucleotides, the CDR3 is TGTGCCAGCAGCTTGGTGGGACTAGGGGCCTACGAGCAGTACTTC.

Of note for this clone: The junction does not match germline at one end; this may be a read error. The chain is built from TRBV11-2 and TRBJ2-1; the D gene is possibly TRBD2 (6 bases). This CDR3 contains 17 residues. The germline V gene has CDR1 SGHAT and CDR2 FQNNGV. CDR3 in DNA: TGTGCCAGCAGCCCCCCCGCGGGGTCCCGTGGCTACGATGAGCAGTTCTTC. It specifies CASSPPAGSRGYDEQFF.

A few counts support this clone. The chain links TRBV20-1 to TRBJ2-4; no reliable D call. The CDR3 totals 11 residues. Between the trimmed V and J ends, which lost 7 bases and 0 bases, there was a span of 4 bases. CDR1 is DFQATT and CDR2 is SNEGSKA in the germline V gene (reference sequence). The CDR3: CSVIAKNIQYF. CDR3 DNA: TGCAGTGTGATAGCCAAAAACATTCAGTACTTC.

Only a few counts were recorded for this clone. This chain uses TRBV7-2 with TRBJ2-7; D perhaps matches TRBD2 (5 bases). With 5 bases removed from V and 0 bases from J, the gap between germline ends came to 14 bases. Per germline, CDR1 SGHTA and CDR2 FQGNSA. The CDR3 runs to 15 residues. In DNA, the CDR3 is TGTGCCAGCAGCCAGATCACGGGGTACTCCTACGAGCAGTACTTC. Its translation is CASSQITGYSYEQYF.

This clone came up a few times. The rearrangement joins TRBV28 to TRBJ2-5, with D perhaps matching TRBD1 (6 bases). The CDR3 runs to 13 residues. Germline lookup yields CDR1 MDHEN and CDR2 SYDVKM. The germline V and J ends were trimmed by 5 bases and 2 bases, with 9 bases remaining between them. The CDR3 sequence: CASSTQGQETQYF. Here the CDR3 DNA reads TGTGCCAGCAGTACTCAGGGGCAAGAGACCCAGTACTTC.

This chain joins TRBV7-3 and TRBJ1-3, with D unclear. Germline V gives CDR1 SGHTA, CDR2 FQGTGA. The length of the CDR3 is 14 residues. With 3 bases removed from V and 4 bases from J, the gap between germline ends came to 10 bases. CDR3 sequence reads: CASSLTSKGNTIYF. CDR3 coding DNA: TGTGCCAGCAGCTTGACAAGCAAGGGAAACACCATATATTTT.

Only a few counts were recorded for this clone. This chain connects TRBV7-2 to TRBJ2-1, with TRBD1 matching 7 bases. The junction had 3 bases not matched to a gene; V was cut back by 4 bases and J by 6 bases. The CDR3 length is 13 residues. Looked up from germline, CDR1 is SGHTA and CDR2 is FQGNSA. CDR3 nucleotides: TGTGCCAGCAGCTCACAGGGGTTCAATGAGCAGTTCTTC. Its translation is CASSSQGFNEQFF.

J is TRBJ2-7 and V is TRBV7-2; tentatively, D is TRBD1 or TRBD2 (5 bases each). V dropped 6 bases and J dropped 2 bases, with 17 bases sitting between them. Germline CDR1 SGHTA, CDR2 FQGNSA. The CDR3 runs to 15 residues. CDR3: CASRPGTDAPYEQYF. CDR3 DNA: TGTGCCAGCAGACCCGGGACGGACGCGCCCTACGAGCAGTACTTC.

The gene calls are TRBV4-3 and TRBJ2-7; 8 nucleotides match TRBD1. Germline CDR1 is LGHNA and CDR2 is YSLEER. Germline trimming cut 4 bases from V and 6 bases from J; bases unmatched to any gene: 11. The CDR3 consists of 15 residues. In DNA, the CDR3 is TGCGCCAGCAGCCTGTCCAGGGGGCTCCCTGGCGAGCAGTACTTC. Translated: CASSLSRGLPGEQYF.

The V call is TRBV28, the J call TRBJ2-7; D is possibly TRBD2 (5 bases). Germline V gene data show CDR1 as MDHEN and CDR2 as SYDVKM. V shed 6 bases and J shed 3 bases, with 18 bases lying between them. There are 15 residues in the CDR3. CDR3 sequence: CASRTQRTGLYEQYF. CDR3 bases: TGTGCCAGCAGAACACAGCGAACCGGACTCTACGAGCAGTACTTC.

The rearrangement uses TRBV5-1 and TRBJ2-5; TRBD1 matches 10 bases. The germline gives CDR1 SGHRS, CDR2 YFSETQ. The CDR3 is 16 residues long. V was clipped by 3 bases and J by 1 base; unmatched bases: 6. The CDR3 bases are TGCGCCAGCAGCTCCGCCCGACAGGGGGCCCAAGAGACCCAGTACTTC. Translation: CASSSARQGAQETQYF.

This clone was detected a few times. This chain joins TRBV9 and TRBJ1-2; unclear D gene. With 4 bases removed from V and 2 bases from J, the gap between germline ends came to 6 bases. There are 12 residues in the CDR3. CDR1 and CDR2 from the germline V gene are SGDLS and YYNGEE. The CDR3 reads CASSFGNYGYTF. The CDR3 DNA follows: TGTGCCAGCAGCTTCGGCAACTATGGCTACACCTTC.

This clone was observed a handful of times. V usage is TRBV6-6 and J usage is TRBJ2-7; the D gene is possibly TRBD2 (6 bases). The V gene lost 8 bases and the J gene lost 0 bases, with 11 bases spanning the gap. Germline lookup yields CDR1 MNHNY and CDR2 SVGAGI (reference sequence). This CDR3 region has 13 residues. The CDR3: CASSIGSSYEQYF. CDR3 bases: TGTGCCAGCTCCATCGGGAGCTCCTACGAGCAGTACTTC.

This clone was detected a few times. In DNA, the CDR3 is TGTGCCAGCAGTCCCAGGACAGCCTACGAGCAGTACTTC. This codes for CASSPRTAYEQYF. The V gene is TRBV25-1, the J gene TRBJ2-7; TRBD1 is a possible D gene (6 bases). CDR3 size: 13 residues. V lost 5 bases, J lost 2 bases, and 10 bases lay in between. Germline-derived CDR1 and CDR2 are MGHDK and SYGVNS.

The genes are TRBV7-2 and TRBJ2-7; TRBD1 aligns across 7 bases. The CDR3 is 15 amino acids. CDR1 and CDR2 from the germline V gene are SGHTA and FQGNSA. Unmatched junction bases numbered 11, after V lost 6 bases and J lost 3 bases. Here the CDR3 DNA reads TGTGCCAGCAGGGAATTGACAGGGAAGAGCTACGAGCAGTACTTC. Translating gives CASRELTGKSYEQYF. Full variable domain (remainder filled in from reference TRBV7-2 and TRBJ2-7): GAGVSQSPSNKVTEKGKDVELRCDPISGHTALYWYRQSLGQGLEFLIYFQGNSAPDKSGLPSDRFSAERTGGSVSTLTIQRTQQEDSAVYLCASRELTGKSYEQYFGPGTRLTVT.

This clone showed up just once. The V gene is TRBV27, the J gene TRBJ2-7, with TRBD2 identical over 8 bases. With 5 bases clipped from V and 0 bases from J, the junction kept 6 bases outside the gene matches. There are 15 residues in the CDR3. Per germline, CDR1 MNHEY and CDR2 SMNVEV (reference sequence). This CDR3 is CASSPLAGFSYEQYF. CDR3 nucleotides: TGTGCCAGCAGTCCTTTAGCGGGATTCTCCTACGAGCAGTACTTC.

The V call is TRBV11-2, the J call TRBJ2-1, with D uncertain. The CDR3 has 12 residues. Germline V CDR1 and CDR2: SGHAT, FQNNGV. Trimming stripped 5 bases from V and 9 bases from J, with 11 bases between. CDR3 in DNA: TGTGCCAGCAGCCATGTTGTTAGTGAGCAGTTCTTC. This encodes CASSHVVSEQFF.

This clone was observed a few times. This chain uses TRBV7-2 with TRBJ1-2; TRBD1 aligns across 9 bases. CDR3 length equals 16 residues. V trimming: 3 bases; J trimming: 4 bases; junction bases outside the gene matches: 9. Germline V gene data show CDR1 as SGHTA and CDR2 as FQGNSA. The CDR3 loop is CASSFDRDRVAYGYTF. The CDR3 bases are TGTGCCAGCAGCTTCGACCGGGACAGGGTGGCCTATGGCTACACCTTC.

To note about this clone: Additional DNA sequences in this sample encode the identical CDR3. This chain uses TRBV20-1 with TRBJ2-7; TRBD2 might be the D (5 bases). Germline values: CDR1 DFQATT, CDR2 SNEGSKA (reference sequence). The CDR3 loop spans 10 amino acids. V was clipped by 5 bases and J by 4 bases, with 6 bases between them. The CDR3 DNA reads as TGCAGTGCTCGGGATTACGAGCAGTACTTC. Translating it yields CSARDYEQYF.

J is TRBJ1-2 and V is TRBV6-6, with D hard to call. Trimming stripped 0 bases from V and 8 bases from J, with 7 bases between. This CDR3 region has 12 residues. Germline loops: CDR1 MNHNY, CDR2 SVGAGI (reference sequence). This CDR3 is CASSYSKGGYTF. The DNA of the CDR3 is TGTGCCAGCAGTTACTCGAAGGGAGGCTACACCTTC.

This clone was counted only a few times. The CDR3 region has the DNA TGTGCCAGCAGCCTTCGACAGGGTGGTGAGCAGTACTTC. Protein sequence: CASSLRQGGEQYF. The chain uses TRBV9 and TRBJ2-7; 7 bases agree with TRBD1. Germline V gene sequence: CDR1 SGDLS, CDR2 YYNGEE. The CDR3 contains 13 residues. Trimming removed 4 bases from V and 7 bases from J; junction bases left unmatched: 8.